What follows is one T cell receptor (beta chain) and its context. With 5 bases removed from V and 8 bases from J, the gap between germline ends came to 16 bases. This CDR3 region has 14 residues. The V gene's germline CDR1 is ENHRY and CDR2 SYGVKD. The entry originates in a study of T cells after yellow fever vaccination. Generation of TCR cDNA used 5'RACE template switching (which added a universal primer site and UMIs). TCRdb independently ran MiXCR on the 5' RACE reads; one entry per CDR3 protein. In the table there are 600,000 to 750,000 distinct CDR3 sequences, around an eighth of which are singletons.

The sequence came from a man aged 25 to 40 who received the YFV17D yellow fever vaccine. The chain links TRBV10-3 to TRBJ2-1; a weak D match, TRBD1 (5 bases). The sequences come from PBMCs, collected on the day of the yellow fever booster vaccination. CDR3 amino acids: CAISPGPRGDEQFF. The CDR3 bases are TGTGCCATCAGTCCCGGGCCAAGGGGCGATGAGCAGTTCTTC.